The rows below give T cell receptor beta chains drawn from one sample of a study of T cell repertoires in cytomegalovirus infection. In TCRdb, the reads were re-called with MiXCR into one record per CDR3 protein. The table has 60,000 to 80,000 distinct CDR3 sequences, 20% seen once; the top ten hold under 85%. These receptors' antigens are unknown. Sequencing was performed on CD8+ T cells from cultured PBMCs, taken from culture after CMV antigen stimulation. The receptors were sampled from a human donor in good health (CMV status not recorded). Some clones in this sample may be carry-over from other donors' samples. Both conserved end residues are trimmed from each CDR3.

J gene | V gene | CDR3 protein
TRBJ2-1 | TRBV7-2 | ASSKRERLVGNEQF
TRBJ1-1 | TRBV6-2/TRBV6-3 | ASTKRGGTEAF
TRBJ2-7 | TRBV7-9 | ASSWGDSSYEQY
TRBJ2-3 | TRBV6-1 | ASSSQTGGSDTQY
TRBJ1-1 | TRBV6-5 | ASSEPGPRTEAF
TRBJ2-1 | TRBV7-8 | ASSLNNEQF
TRBJ2-3 | TRBV4-1 | ASSLPGTGTDTQY
TRBJ1-2 | TRBV7-9 | ASSFGQSSSYGYT
TRBJ1-2 | TRBV7-9 | ASSSTDVANYGYT
TRBJ1-2 | TRBV4-1 | ASSQEDRHGYT
TRBJ1-6 | TRBV11-2 | ASAQGAGSPLH
TRBJ1-4 | TRBV7-8 | ASSLDGTGNSGKLF
TRBJ1-2 | TRBV6-5 | ASTDSPAPDGYT
TRBJ1-5 | TRBV7-9 | ASSSPREGSNQPQH
TRBJ1-1 | TRBV7-2 | ASSPPGLSGMNTEAF
TRBJ1-2 | TRBV27 | ASSLSFDYGYT
TRBJ2-7 | TRBV7-9 | ASSSTVNEQY
TRBJ2-1 | TRBV27 | ASSKYNEQF
TRBJ2-7 | TRBV7-9 | ASSLAYHSYEQY
TRBJ1-1 | TRBV2 | ASSDKELNTEAF
TRBJ2-1 | TRBV7-8 | ASSLTAGGWVEQF
TRBJ1-6 | TRBV4-1 | ASSQEGADRPLH
TRBJ2-7 | TRBV4-3 | ASSQGTFSSDFSYEQY